One and the same sample provided the 12 T cell receptor beta chains below, sequenced in a study of identical twins (TCRdb year 2016). Library construction relied on 5' RACE. TCRdb records Illumina HiSeq 2000 as the sequencer. TCRdb took the public reads, trimmed them with fastp at Q25, ran MiXCR for clone calling and kept in-frame beta chains. All rows with the same CDR3 protein become a single entry with the most common DNA and genes. The sample table lists under 350,000 distinct CDR3 sequences, roughly 9% of them with a count of one. Of the sample, about 7.1% falls within the top ten clones. These sequences were also reported in another study, on yellow fever vaccine responses in identical twins.

Sequencing input: CD8+ T cells sorted from blood. Source of these receptors: a woman between 18 and 29 years old in good health.

This clonotype was seen ten or more times. The V call is TRBV9, the J call TRBJ2-7; 7 positions agree with TRBD1. Germline V gives CDR1 SGDLS, CDR2 YYNGEE. CDR3 size: 12 residues. Trimming at V came to 3 bases and at J to 5 bases, leaving 2 bases not matched to a gene. DNA for the CDR3: TGTGCCAGCAGCGGACAGGGCCACGAGCAGTACTTC. This codes for CASSGQGHEQYF.

This clonotype was observed a few times. This chain connects TRBV20-1 to TRBJ2-7; 7 bases agree with TRBD1. CDR3 length: 16 residues. J gave up 7 bases and V 0 bases, and 15 bases lay outside the gene matches. Germline V gene sequence: CDR1 DFQATT, CDR2 SNEGSKA (reference sequence). The CDR3 sequence is CSARDLTGTRFWEQYF. The CDR3 DNA reads as TGCAGTGCTAGAGATTTGACAGGGACCCGTTTTTGGGAGCAGTACTTC.

CDR3: CASSFDGETQETQYF. CDR3 bases: TGTGCCAGCAGTTTCGACGGGGAGACTCAAGAGACCCAGTACTTC. The genes are TRBV2 and TRBJ2-5; D may be TRBD2 (5 bases). The CDR3 is made up of 15 amino acids. The V end was cut by 5 bases, the J end by 2 bases, with 15 bases between. From germline, CDR1 is SNHLY and CDR2 FYNNEI.

This clonotype was detected many times. Here the CDR3 DNA reads TGTGCCACCAGGGACAGGGGGGTCAATGAGCAGTTCTTC. This encodes CATRDRGVNEQFF. The chain joins TRBV15 to TRBJ2-1, with TRBD1 matching 10 bases. The CDR3 runs to 13 residues. The germline V gene has CDR1 LNHNV and CDR2 YYDKDF (reference sequence). V dropped 6 bases and J dropped 6; count of bases not matched to a gene: 2.

This clonotype was found many times. V usage is TRBV7-3 and J usage is TRBJ2-7; possibly TRBD2 for D (6 bases). Germline assignment: CDR1 SGHTA and CDR2 FQGTGA. V was trimmed by 1 base and J by 3 bases, leaving 13 bases between them. The CDR3 sequence is 15 residues long. CDR3 DNA: TGTGCCAGCAGCTTAATGGCGGGAACCCTCTACGAGCAGTACTTC. This translates into CASSLMAGTLYEQYF.

The table lists this clonotype with a few counts. J is TRBJ2-1 and V is TRBV29-1; 10 nucleotides agree with TRBD1. The ends lost 7 bases at V and 6 bases at J; junction bases unmatched: 9. CDR3 length: 14 residues. The V gene's germline CDR1 is SQVTM and CDR2 ANQGSEA. The CDR3, as DNA: TGCAGCGCCCCCCCGCGGACAGGGGGCAATGAGCAGTTCTTC. It encodes CSAPPRTGGNEQFF.

This clonotype is medium-sized in the sample. V is TRBV27 and J is TRBJ1-1; the D is unclear. CDR1 and CDR2 from the germline V gene are MNHEY and SMNVEV (reference sequence). V lost 4 bases, J lost 1 base, and 10 bases lay in between. The CDR3 has 14 residues. The CDR3 DNA sequence: TGTGCCAGCAGTTCCCTGACGGAGAACACTGAAGCTTTCTTT. Protein: CASSSLTENTEAFF.

This clonotype was counted ten times or more. The chain is built from TRBV2 and TRBJ2-4; D gene ambiguous. V lost 3 bases and J 0 bases, leaving 15 bases between the germline ends. This CDR3 is built from 17 residues. Germline CDR1 is SNHLY and CDR2 is FYNNEI. Here the CDR3 DNA reads TGTGCCAGCAGTGACACCCAGGTCCCCCTAGCCAAAAACATTCAGTACTTC. Its protein product is CASSDTQVPLAKNIQYF.

CDR3 loop: CASSLDRDGRSSYNEQFF. The CDR3 DNA reads as TGTGCCAGCAGCTTAGACCGGGACGGGAGGAGTTCCTACAATGAGCAGTTCTTC. The rearrangement joins TRBV7-6 to TRBJ2-1, with 7 positions matching TRBD2. This CDR3 region has 18 residues. The germline V gene has CDR1 SGHVS and CDR2 FNYEAQ. Trimming took 1 base from V and 1 from J; bases not matched to a gene: 10.

This clonotype was picked up many times. The chain has TRBV3-1 and TRBJ2-7; D remains unclear. This CDR3 has 14 residues. V dropped 0 bases and J dropped 3 bases, with 9 bases sitting between them. The germline V gene has CDR1 LGHDT and CDR2 YNNKEL (reference sequence). The CDR3 here is CASSQELEYYEQYF. CDR3 nucleotide sequence: TGTGCCAGCAGCCAAGAGTTGGAGTACTACGAGCAGTACTTC.

In its sample, this clonotype was seen many times. The chain combines TRBV12-3 or TRBV12-4 with TRBJ2-5; possible D gene TRBD2, 5 bases. CDR3 length: 14 amino acids. Trimming left V 5 bases short and J 3 bases short, with 13 bases between. DNA for the CDR3: TGTGCCAGCAGTCTTTACCGGGATAAAGAGACCCAGTACTTC. Amino acid sequence: CASSLYRDKETQYF.

This clonotype was seen a few times. Written as DNA, the CDR3 is TGTGCCAGCAGCCTCCCTCTGGAGGGGTGGAACACTGAAGCTTTCTTT. It is translated as CASSLPLEGWNTEAFF. V is TRBV6-1 and J is TRBJ1-1; D perhaps matches TRBD1 (5 bases). Deletions cut 6 bases from V and 1 base from J, with 18 bases between. In germline, CDR1 is MNHNS, CDR2 SASEGT. The CDR3 is 16 residues long.